The rows below give T cell receptor beta chains drawn from one sample of a study of T cell repertoires in cytomegalovirus infection. In TCRdb, the reads were re-called with MiXCR into one record per CDR3 protein. The sample consists of roughly 34,000 distinct CDR3 sequences, 52% of them appearing once. Their specific antigens are unknown. The specimen comprised CD8+ T cells from cultured PBMCs, sampled from culture after CMV antigen stimulation. Receptor source: a human donor in good health (CMV status not recorded). Some clones in this sample may be carry-over from other donors' samples. CDR3s include the opening cysteine and the closing phenylalanine or tryptophan. A D gene is named only where the DNA matches it firmly. Clone size is given for some rows only: seen once, a few or many times, or a class if the clone is expanded.

j_call | v_call | d_call | clone_size | cdr3_nt | cdr3_aa
TRBJ2-1 | TRBV7-6 | - | - | TGTGCCAGCAGCTTTCCACGGTCGGGGTCCTACAATGAGCAGTTCTTC | CASSFPRSGSYNEQFF
TRBJ1-1 | TRBV6-5 | - | - | TGTGCCAGCAGTTACTCGAGGTGGAACACTGAAGCTTTCTTT | CASSYSRWNTEAFF
TRBJ2-1 | TRBV28 | - | few | TGTGCCAGCAGTCTCCCCGAACCCTCGACAGGCAATGAGCAGTTCTTC | CASSLPEPSTGNEQFF
TRBJ1-3 | TRBV9 | - | - | TGTGCCAGCAGCGTGCTCTCGGGGCCTGGAAACACCATATATTTT | CASSVLSGPGNTIYF
TRBJ2-7 | TRBV7-8 | TRBD1 | few | TGTGCCAGCAGCTTGCTCTTTGGACAGGAGACCTCCTACGAGCAGTACTTC | CASSLLFGQETSYEQYF
TRBJ2-1 | TRBV6-4 | TRBD1 | once | TGTGCCAGCAGTGACTCGACAGGGGGCAATGAGCAGTTCTTC | CASSDSTGGNEQFF
TRBJ2-3 | TRBV5-6 | - | - | TGTGCCAGCAGCGATCTGAGAAATACGCAGTATTTT | CASSDLRNTQYF
TRBJ1-2 | TRBV29-1 | - | - | TGCAGCGTTGAAGACACAGCCCCCGAACATGTGGGAGAATCCTTC | CSVEDTAPEHVGESF
TRBJ2-7 | TRBV7-2 | TRBD2 | - | TGTGCCAGCAGCTTACTCGGGGTAGCGGGAGGGCCTAAACTGTACGAGCAGTACTTC | CASSLLGVAGGPKLYEQYF
TRBJ1-5 | TRBV18 | - | many | TGTGCCAGCTCTACCGGGGACAACAATCAGCCCCAGCATTTT | CASSTGDNNQPQHF
TRBJ2-7 | TRBV29-1 | - | - | TGCAGCGTTGTTTCGGACAGAAGCTCCTACGAGCAGTACTTC | CSVVSDRSSYEQYF
TRBJ2-2 | TRBV9 | - | - | TGTGCCAGCAGCGTAGAGCCAGGGGAGCTGTTTTTT | CASSVEPGELFF
TRBJ2-1 | TRBV11-2 | - | few | TGTGCCAGCAGCCCGCGGGCCGTAACGAACAATGAGCAGTTCTTC | CASSPRAVTNNEQFF
TRBJ1-2 | TRBV13 | - | - | TGTGCCAGCAGCTCTGGTCCCGTTGGTGCCTATGGCTACACCTTC | CASSSGPVGAYGYTF
TRBJ2-2 | TRBV7-3 | - | - | TGTGCCAGCAGCCATTCGAATAGCGGGGAGCTGTTTTTT | CASSHSNSGELFF
TRBJ1-6 | TRBV7-2 | - | few | TGTGCCAGCAGACCTTCATTTTCTAATTCACCCCTCCACTTT | CASRPSFSNSPLHF
TRBJ1-1 | TRBV12-5 | - | few | TGTGCTAGTGGCACCGGGACTGAAGCTTTCTTT | CASGTGTEAFF
TRBJ1-5 | TRBV6-5 | - | - | TGTGCCAGCAGTTACTCACCTCCGAGGGGGGGAAGCAATCAGCCCCAGCATTTT | CASSYSPPRGGSNQPQHF
TRBJ2-5 | TRBV7-9 | - | - | TGTGCCAGCAGCTTAATGGAAGGGTTAAAAGAGACCCAGTACTTC | CASSLMEGLKETQYF
TRBJ2-1 | TRBV7-2 | - | - | TGTGCCAGCAGCGCCCGTCAGACTGAGCAGTTCTTC | CASSARQTEQFF
TRBJ2-7 | TRBV2 | - | few | TGTGCCAGCAGTGGTAGGGCAGTTGAGTTC | CASSGRAVEF
TRBJ1-1 | TRBV29-1 | - | few | TGCAGCGTAACCCCCATGTTCCGGGAAACTTTGAACACTGAAGCTTTCTTT | CSVTPMFRETLNTEAFF
TRBJ2-1 | TRBV7-2 | - | many | TGTGCCAGCAGCTCAGGGGCTAGTCCTTACAATGAGCAGTTCTTC | CASSSGASPYNEQFF
TRBJ2-1 | TRBV6-5 | TRBD1 | - | TGTGCCAGCAGCCAGGGACAGGTCCACAATGAGCAGTTCTTC | CASSQGQVHNEQFF
TRBJ1-3 | TRBV27 | - | - | TGTGCCAGCAGAGGCTCTGGAAACACCATATATTTT | CASRGSGNTIYF
TRBJ1-4 | TRBV27 | - | - | TGTGCCAGCAGTTTAGAGGCAACTAATGAAAAACTGTTTTTT | CASSLEATNEKLFF
TRBJ2-3 | TRBV7-2 | TRBD1 | - | TGTGCCAGCAGCCGGACAGGAGATACGCAGTATTTT | CASSRTGDTQYF
TRBJ2-1 | TRBV28 | - | few | TGTGCCAGCAGTTTAAGGCTAGCGCCATACAATGAGCAGTTCTTC | CASSLRLAPYNEQFF
TRBJ2-3 | TRBV7-6 | - | - | TGTGCCAGCAGCTTAGGGGTAGCGGACACAGATACGCAGTATTTT | CASSLGVADTDTQYF
TRBJ2-1 | TRBV11-2 | - | - | TGTGCCAGCAGGGAGGGGGCATCCTACAATGAGCAGTTCTTC | CASREGASYNEQFF
TRBJ1-2 | TRBV5-4 | - | - | TGTGCCAGCAGCTTGGATCGGGGTACCTATGGCTACACCTTC | CASSLDRGTYGYTF